The T cell receptor beta chain described here comes from a study of shared clonotypes between healthy human individuals. Some clones are missing from TCRdb's copy, which holds only in-frame ones; the method was immunoSEQ multiplex PCR. The repertoire holds nearly 750,000 clones, with just under 75% as singletons. Study-level results: It was the few donors that limited the genetic and exposure-history diversity represented.

The CDR3 contains 14 residues. The ends lost 4 bases at V and 3 bases at J; junction bases unmatched: 4. Germline-derived CDR1 and CDR2 are SGDLS and YYNGEE. Remarks on this clone: The antigen is unknown.

The receptor's source is a woman younger than 45 in good health. This rearrangement joins TRBV9 to TRBJ1-5; 7 bases are shared with TRBD1. The sample was memory CD4+ T cells sorted from blood. Subset indicated: CD45RA-negative fraction. DNA for the CDR3: TGTGCCAGCAGCCTAGGACAGGTCAATCAGCCCCAGCATTTT. This encodes CASSLGQVNQPQHF. Full variable domain (missing parts from reference TRBV9 and TRBJ1-5): DSGVTQTPKHLITATGQRVTLRCSPRSGDLSVYWYQQSLDQGLQFLIQYYNGEERAKGNILERFSAQQFPDLHSELNLSSLELGDSALYFCASSLGQVNQPQHFGDGTRLSIL.